A selection of T cell receptor beta chains follows, all from one sample in a study of post-analysis software for immune sequencing data. TCRdb reprocessed the PCR reads with MiXCR, giving one entry per CDR3 protein. The repertoire holds about 620,000 distinct CDR3 sequences, with about 40% as singletons. Sequences were obtained from blood. These receptor sequences come from a girl between 5 and 17 years old with multiple sclerosis. CDR3s include the opening cysteine and the closing phenylalanine or tryptophan. D genes are given only for firm matches. Size values are once, few and many counts, or a class for expanded clones, and some rows have none.

cdr3_nt | cdr3_aa | v_call | clone_size | j_call | d_call
TGTGCAAGCAGTTTAGTGTGGCCCTCCCGCGACAATGAGCAGTTCTTC | CASSLVWPSRDNEQFF | TRBV12-3/TRBV12-4 | few | TRBJ2-1 | .
TGCAGTGCCTCGACAGGGGCGGGGGACGAGCAGTACTTC | CSASTGAGDEQYF | TRBV20-1 | few | TRBJ2-7 | .
TGTGCCAGCAGTGAAGCCGGAGCAGGGGTGGGGAAACTGTTTTTT | CASSEAGAGVGKLFF | TRBV6-1 | . | TRBJ1-4 | .
TGTGCCAGCAGCTTAGTACCAGGGATTTTCGAGACCCAGTACTTC | CASSLVPGIFETQYF | TRBV7-2 | few | TRBJ2-5 | .
TGCAGCGTCGATGGACTAGCGGGACCTACCGTCACCTACAATGAGCAGTTCTTC | CSVDGLAGPTVTYNEQFF | TRBV29-1 | few | TRBJ2-1 | TRBD2
TGCGCCAGCAGCTTAGCTGCGGGCTCCTACAATGAGCAGTTCTTC | CASSLAAGSYNEQFF | TRBV5-1 | . | TRBJ2-1 | .
TGTGCCAGCAGCTTAGGATCCCGTTACAGGGGATACTATGGCTACACCTTC | CASSLGSRYRGYYGYTF | TRBV7-8 | few | TRBJ1-2 | TRBD1
TGTGCCACCAGTGAGGGACGTCCGGTAGAGCAGTTCTTC | CATSEGRPVEQFF | TRBV24-1 | few | TRBJ2-1 | .
TGTGCCAGCAGCTTAGATACGCGGGAGGCCAATACGCAGTATTTT | CASSLDTREANTQYF | TRBV7-9 | . | TRBJ2-3 | TRBD2
TGTGCCAGAGGGGGGAACCAAGAGACCCAGTACTTC | CARGGNQETQYF | TRBV24-1 | . | TRBJ2-5 | .
TGTGCCAGCAGCTTAGGAACTTGGAACTATGGCTACACCTTC | CASSLGTWNYGYTF | TRBV7-2 | . | TRBJ1-2 | .
TGTGCCAGCAGCCAAGGGACCGGGGCCAACGTCCTGACTTTC | CASSQGTGANVLTF | TRBV3-1 | . | TRBJ2-6 | .
TGCGCCAGCAGCTTTTACGGGGGCACTGAAGCTTTCTTT | CASSFYGGTEAFF | TRBV5-1 | . | TRBJ1-1 | .
TGCAGTGCCCCCAAGGCCTGGGACTATGGCTACACCTTC | CSAPKAWDYGYTF | TRBV20-1 | few | TRBJ1-2 | .
TGTGCCAGCAGTTACAGGGGATCCCCCTACGAGCAGTACTTC | CASSYRGSPYEQYF | TRBV27 | few | TRBJ2-7 | TRBD1
TGTGCCAGCAGTCCCCGGGGGGGGAATAGCAATCAGCCCCAGCATTTT | CASSPRGGNSNQPQHF | TRBV6-6 | . | TRBJ1-5 | .
TGTGCCAGCAGGGGGGGGTCAACTAGCGGGGTCGTTTACGAGCAGTACTTC | CASRGGSTSGVVYEQYF | TRBV12-3/TRBV12-4 | . | TRBJ2-7 | TRBD2
TGTGCCAGCAGCCCCCCAGGTGCAACTAGCACAGATACGCAGTATTTT | CASSPPGATSTDTQYF | TRBV7-8 | . | TRBJ2-3 | .
TGCAGTGCTAGTAACCGGGCTATAGCCAAAAACATTCAGTACTTC | CSASNRAIAKNIQYF | TRBV20-1 | . | TRBJ2-4 | .
TGTGCCAGCAGTCTTTATACCGGGACAGGGGGCCAATATAGCAATCAGCCCCAGCATTTT | CASSLYTGTGGQYSNQPQHF | TRBV6-1 | . | TRBJ1-5 | TRBD1
TGCGCCGGCAGCCAAGTTGCCATGAACACTGAAGCTTTCTTT | CAGSQVAMNTEAFF | TRBV4-1 | . | TRBJ1-1 | .
TGTGCCAGCAGTGAAGAGCGGGGGCGCACAGATACGCAGTATTTT | CASSEERGRTDTQYF | TRBV2 | . | TRBJ2-3 | TRBD2